This T cell receptor beta chain originates from a study of precursors of human CD4 cytotoxic T cells. This clonotype is categorized as large. Its specificity is not known. Findings of the study overall: A bigger fraction of IL-7Rhigh TEMRA clonotypes were expanded effector clonotypes, versus TEM or TCM. Both TEMRA subsets had more restricted TCR repertoires than TCM and TEM.

The germline V gene has CDR1 SGHNT and CDR2 YYREEE (reference sequence). The CDR3 totals 15 residues. The V gene end was trimmed by 3 bases and the J gene end by 7 bases; junction bases not matched to a gene: 9. Four sorted CD4+ memory subsets, central memory, effector memory, IL-7R-high TEMRA and IL-7R-negative TEMRA, were UMI-sequenced. TCRdb analysed the reads with MiXCR anew, one entry per CDR3 protein. This table has around 440 distinct CDR3 sequences, 20% appearing once. Sequencing was performed on memory CD4+ T cells from blood (PBMCs). The V and J genes are TRBV5-4 and TRBJ2-1, with 8 bases that match TRBD1. This clonotype was sampled from a human donor in good health. In nucleotides, the CDR3 is TGTGCCAGCAGCTGGGACAGGACAGGGCGGAATGAGCAGTTCTTC. This gives the protein CASSWDRTGRNEQFF.